This T cell receptor beta chain was retrieved from a study of cytomegalovirus exposure and HLA in healthy donors. For this clone: Antigen unknown.

Study-wide results and limits: Reports indicated that the classifier achieved high specificity and sensitivity in diagnosing cytomegalovirus status. TCR beta V segments were, for the most part, productive about 87% or about 30% of the time in an earlier analysis.

Vbeta (60) and Jbeta (13) primers were used in the PCR. Measured with immunoSEQ multiplex PCR; TCRdb has only the in-frame clones, and not every one. The sample yields approximately 130,000 clones, roughly 80% seen once. This CDR3 is built from 15 residues. The V end was cut by 0 bases, the J end by 8 bases, with 14 bases between. The germline gives CDR1 GTSNPN, CDR2 SVGIG (reference sequence). This sequence was found in a boy under 18 in good health and CMV-seronegative. Sequencing was performed on PBMCs. This sequence joins TRBV30 and TRBJ1-6, with TRBD1 as a possible D gene (5 bases). The chain's CDR3 is CAWSVLLGEDSPLHF. CDR3 coding DNA: TGTGCCTGGAGTGTACTGCTGGGGGAGGATTCACCCCTCCACTTT.